The clone carrying this T cell receptor (beta chain) appeared a few times. The data belong to a study of PD-L1 blockade in urothelial cancer. The CDR3 totals 15 residues. V was trimmed by 6 bases and J by 1 base, leaving 15 bases between them. Germline CDR1 reads LNHDA; CDR2 reads SQIVND (reference sequence). Synthetic TCR analog templates were spiked into all PCRs individually. TCRdb's copy holds only in-frame clones and misses some; the assay was immunoSEQ multiplex PCR. The data show 35,000 or so clones, just over 35% seen once. The input for sequencing was tumor tissue, taken before atezolizumab (anti-PD-L1) treatment. The TCR was taken from a man aged 60-69 years with urothelial cancer. The J gene is TRBJ1-1, the V gene TRBV19; D is perhaps TRBD1 (6 bases). CDR3 sequence reads: CASRKSKTGNTEAFF. The CDR3 DNA reads TGTGCCAGTAGGAAATCAAAGACAGGGAACACTGAAGCTTTCTTT.